The 19 T cell receptor beta chains below were found in one sample sequenced in a study of regulatory T cells in long-lasting Graves disease (dated by TCRdb to about 2021). Libraries were prepared through multiplex PCR. The data were produced on an Illumina HiSeq 4000. To build TCR beta libraries, CDR3 regions were amplified by Arm-PCR using iRepertoire HTBI primers. TCRdb reprocessed the public reads (quality trimming at Q25 with fastp, clone calling with MiXCR) and kept in-frame beta chains. Under each unique CDR3 protein, matching rows form one entry showing the most common genes and DNA. The sample table lists 500,000 to 800,000 distinct CDR3 sequences, around 30% of them with a count of one. The ten largest account for under 55% of the sample. This specimen's time point label, interpreted: persistent/refractory GD, antithyroid drugs over 5 years with positive TRAb. RNA was extracted from PBMCs in TRIzol for both TCR sequencing and RNA sequencing.

The material was peripheral blood mononuclear cells (PBMCs), obtained when the disease was refractory, from a patient treated with antithyroid drugs. The origin of the receptors is a female donor with Graves disease.

This chain uses TRBV19 with TRBJ2-7, with a tentative D call TRBD1 (6 bases). CDR1 LNHDA and CDR2 SQIVND come from the germline V gene (reference sequence). CDR3 length equals 14 residues. The V end lost 3 bases, the J end lost 1 base, and 10 bases lay between the germline ends. The CDR3: CASSISGQSYEQYF. In DNA form, the CDR3 reads TGTGCCAGTAGTATCTCGGGACAATCCTACGAGCAGTACTTC.

Only a few counts were recorded for this clonotype. V is TRBV20-1 and J is TRBJ2-7, with TRBD2 identical over 15 bases. The length of the CDR3 is 15 residues. Germline V gene lookup returns CDR1 DFQATT and CDR2 SNEGSKA (reference sequence). V lost 1 base and J lost 4; bases outside the gene matches: 2. The CDR3 loop reads CSARAGTSGRYEQYF. In DNA, the CDR3 is TGCAGTGCTAGAGCAGGGACTAGCGGGAGGTACGAGCAGTACTTC.

This clonotype was observed a handful of times. The chain links TRBV25-1 to TRBJ1-1; TRBD1 might be the D (5 bases). This CDR3 contains 16 residues. The ends were cut back, 3 bases at V and 1 base at J, with 15 bases in the middle. Germline V lookup: CDR1 MGHDK, CDR2 SYGVNS. The CDR3 loop reads CASSDQGRRPNTEAFF. The CDR3 nucleotides read TGTGCCAGCAGTGACCAGGGACGAAGGCCGAACACTGAAGCTTTCTTT.

This clonotype was detected many times. This rearrangement joins TRBV7-3 to TRBJ1-1; 7 nucleotides agree with TRBD1. V was pared by 5 bases and J by 4 bases, with 4 bases of the junction left unmatched. From germline, CDR1 is SGHTA and CDR2 FQGTGA. This CDR3 region has 13 residues. CDR3 sequence: CASSLRQGTEAFF. As DNA, the CDR3 is TGTGCCAGCAGCCTACGACAGGGCACTGAAGCTTTCTTT.

This clonotype was recorded a few times. This chain uses TRBV20-1 with TRBJ1-1; D gene uncertain. V was trimmed by 0 bases and J by 5 bases, leaving 7 bases between them. The germline gives CDR1 DFQATT, CDR2 SNEGSKA (reference sequence). The CDR3 runs to 12 residues. The DNA for the CDR3 is TGCAGTGCTAGAGATCATTATACTGAAGCTTTCTTT. This codes for CSARDHYTEAFF.

This clonotype has only a few counts. The chain links TRBV27 to TRBJ1-1; no clear D gene. The length of the CDR3 is 13 residues. The V gene lost 3 bases and the J gene lost 3 bases, with 8 bases spanning the gap. CDR1 is MNHEY and CDR2 is SMNVEV in the germline V gene (reference sequence). The CDR3 spells CASSFGFYTEAFF. In DNA form, the CDR3 reads TGTGCCAGCAGTTTTGGGTTCTACACTGAAGCTTTCTTT.

This clonotype has just a few counts. The chain has TRBV30 and TRBJ1-1; weak D call: TRBD1 (5 bases). The CDR3 spans 11 residues. The germline CDR1 and CDR2 sequences are GTSNPN and SVGIG (reference sequence). V lost 4 bases, J lost 5 bases, and 8 bases lay in between. The CDR3 is CAWTGKTEAFF. DNA of the CDR3: TGTGCCTGGACAGGGAAAACTGAAGCTTTCTTT. The whole variable domain, filled in from reference TRBV30 and TRBJ1-1, reads SQTIHQWPATLVQPVGSPLSLECTVEGTSNPNLYWYRQAAGRGLQLLFYSVGIGQISSEVPQNLSASRPQDRQFILSSKKLLLSDSGFYLCAWTGKTEAFFGQGTRLTVV.

The chain recombines TRBV5-1 with TRBJ1-2, with TRBD1 matching over 10 bases. V lost 3 bases to trimming and J lost 8 bases; unmatched junction nucleotides: 19. The germline gives CDR1 SGHRS, CDR2 YFSETQ. The CDR3 contains 18 residues. The CDR3 is CASSSDPGTGVRLGGYTF. The CDR3 bases are TGCGCCAGCAGCTCGGACCCCGGGACAGGGGTTCGGTTAGGAGGCTACACCTTC.

This sequence joins TRBV3-1 and TRBJ1-2; D might be TRBD1 (6 bases). Per germline, CDR1 LGHDT and CDR2 YNNKEL (reference sequence). The CDR3 runs to 15 residues. Between the trimmed V and J ends, which lost 0 bases and 6 bases, there was a span of 14 bases. CDR3 coding DNA: TGTGCCAGCAGCCAAGAAGGGACACAAAGGGATGGCTACACCTTC. This sequence encodes CASSQEGTQRDGYTF.

The chain has TRBV27 and TRBJ1-2; D is undetermined. This CDR3 has 13 amino acids. Germline V CDR1 and CDR2: MNHEY, SMNVEV (reference sequence). Trimming left V 0 bases short and J 8 bases short, with 10 bases between. In nucleotides, the CDR3 is TGTGCCAGCAGTTTATCGCCGGGTCTCGGCTACACCTTC. It translates to CASSLSPGLGYTF.

This clonotype has only a few counts. The chain joins TRBV28 to TRBJ1-4; D unresolved. The germline CDR1 and CDR2 sequences are MDHEN and SYDVKM. This CDR3 comprises 15 residues. The V end was cut by 6 bases, the J end by 3 bases, with 14 bases between. CDR3 residues: CASRGSGGPNEKLFF. In DNA form, the CDR3 reads TGTGCCAGCAGGGGGTCAGGAGGTCCTAATGAAAAACTGTTTTTT.

This clonotype has more than one count but fewer than ten. The V and J genes are TRBV30 and TRBJ1-2, with 8 bases that match TRBD1. This CDR3 contains 14 residues. Germline V lookup: CDR1 GTSNPN, CDR2 SVGIG (reference sequence). Unmatched junction bases numbered 7, after V lost 3 bases and J lost 4 bases. The CDR3 reads CAWRGTGATYGYTF. In DNA, the CDR3 is TGTGCCTGGAGAGGGACAGGCGCTACCTATGGCTACACCTTC.

The chain combines TRBV10-3 with TRBJ2-5, with D hard to call. Germline assignment: CDR1 ENHRY and CDR2 SYGVKD. V was shortened by 4 bases and J by 4 bases, with 10 bases between the two germline ends. This CDR3 spans 13 amino acids. This chain's CDR3 is CAISGSRAETQYF. In DNA, the CDR3 is TGTGCCATCAGTGGAAGTAGGGCAGAGACCCAGTACTTC.

The chain recombines TRBV19 with TRBJ1-5; D is possibly TRBD1 (5 bases). This CDR3 contains 13 residues. The V end was cut by 9 bases, the J end by 7 bases, with 16 bases between. Per the germline V gene, CDR1 is LNHDA and CDR2 is SQIVND (reference sequence). CDR3 region: CASEGSPRQPQHF. CDR3 nucleotides: TGTGCCAGCGAGGGGTCTCCCCGCCAGCCCCAGCATTTT.

This clonotype appeared many times. This chain uses TRBV12-3 or TRBV12-4 with TRBJ1-6; weak D call: TRBD1 (5 bases). This CDR3 comprises 14 residues. The V end was cut by 7 bases, the J end by 10 bases, with 17 bases between. The CDR3 DNA reads as TGTGCCAGCAACCTGGGGGGGAGCAGATCACCCCTCCACTTT. Residues: CASNLGGSRSPLHF.

The rearrangement links TRBV19 to TRBJ2-4; TRBD1 matches 7 bases. Per germline, CDR1 LNHDA and CDR2 SQIVND (reference sequence). The CDR3 is made up of 22 amino acids. J gave up 2 bases and V 4 bases, and 26 bases lay outside the gene matches. The CDR3 DNA is TGTGCCAGTAGTAATATCCGAGCCGGTTGGCCGGAGGAAAGGGGGCCCAAAAACATTCAGTACTTC. Protein sequence: CASSNIRAGWPEERGPKNIQYF.

The chain employs TRBV7-9 and TRBJ1-4; TRBD1 matches 7 bases. This CDR3 contains 14 residues. The J segment lost 4 bases and the V segment lost 5 bases, leaving 4 bases of the junction unmatched. CDR1 and CDR2 (germline): SEHNR, FQNEAQ (reference sequence). As DNA, the CDR3 is TGTGCCAGCAGCCAGGGACAGAATAATGAAAAACTGTTTTTT. Translation: CASSQGQNNEKLFF.

Of note for this clonotype: With only one base between it and a far larger clone, this is likely a read error. In this CDR3 the conserved last residue, phenylalanine or tryptophan, is missing, so a read error is likely. The CDR3 loop is CASSYGGGYTS. CDR3 DNA: TGTGCCAGCAGTTACGGGGGCGGCTACACCTCC. V and J are TRBV6-9 and TRBJ1-2; the D gene is possibly TRBD1 (6 bases). V was cut by 3 bases and J by 8 bases, with 7 bases left in between. The CDR3 covers 11 residues. Germline CDR1 is MNHGY and CDR2 is SVAAGI.

The V call is TRBV28, the J call TRBJ2-5, with D perhaps TRBD2 (5 bases). CDR3 length equals 13 residues. Trimming cost V 4 bases and J 5 bases, with 11 bases left between them. In germline, CDR1 is MDHEN, CDR2 SYDVKM. The CDR3 DNA sequence: TGTGCCAGCAGTTCTAGCCCAAGCGAGACCCAGTACTTC. This translates into CASSSSPSETQYF.